Detailed here is one T cell receptor beta chain. In the original analysis: Estimation of nucleated cell counts was performed using reference gene primer amplification. Data came from immunoSEQ multiplex PCR; TCRdb stores just in-frame clones and leaves some out. That table furnishes V, J and clone size, whereas the DNA furnished D and trimming. The profile shows about 180,000 clones, over 75% of them singletons. This record comes from a study of blood T cell repertoires in COVID-19. CDR1 and CDR2 (germline): SGDLS, YYNGEE. The CDR3 length is 14 residues. Trimming left V 1 base short and J 2 bases short, with 4 bases between.

The sample consisted of peripheral blood. This sequence joins TRBV9 and TRBJ2-6; no clear D. The receptor was isolated from a woman of 80 years or more with acute or convalescent COVID-19. The CDR3 nucleotides are TGTGCCAGCAGCGTATCAGCTGGGGCCAACGTCCTGACTTTC. Translated: CASSVSAGANVLTF.